The 29 T cell receptor beta chains reported below all come from one sample, sequenced in a study of blood T cells in healthy people across ages. The authors ran a second PCR of about 6 to 12 cycles using a sample-barcoded 5' primer and a J-beta primer mix. TCRdb re-called the 5' RACE reads through MiXCR, storing one row per CDR3 protein. The sample consists of around 1,500,000 distinct CDR3 sequences, about 28% of them appearing once. The sequenced material came from blood. All receptors come from a woman in her thirties in good health.

This clonotype occurred a few times. The V gene is TRBV12-3 or TRBV12-4, the J gene TRBJ2-5; 11 bases match TRBD2. V trimming: 3 bases; J trimming: 0 bases; junction bases outside the gene matches: 3. This CDR3 region has 16 residues. CDR3 region: CASSLTSGTYQETQYF. The CDR3 nucleotides are TGTGCCAGCAGTTTGACTAGCGGGACTTACCAAGAGACCCAGTACTTC.

This clonotype came up many times. The genes are TRBV9 and TRBJ2-7; perhaps TRBD1 as D (5 bases). V lost 4 bases and J lost 3, with 11 bases in between. This CDR3 spans 13 amino acids. Germline CDR1 is SGDLS and CDR2 is YYNGEE. CDR3 sequence (DNA): TGTGCCAGCAGCCAGGGTACTTACTACGAGCAGTACTTC. It encodes CASSQGTYYEQYF. The whole variable domain, remainder taken from reference TRBV9 and TRBJ2-7, is DSGVTQTPKHLITATGQRVTLRCSPRSGDLSVYWYQQSLDQGLQFLIQYYNGEERAKGNILERFSAQQFPDLHSELNLSSLELGDSALYFCASSQGTYYEQYFGPGTRLTVT.

The chain recombines TRBV28 with TRBJ2-3, with 7 bases matching TRBD2. The ends lost 3 bases at V and 4 bases at J; junction bases unmatched: 10. CDR3 length: 16 amino acids. Germline V CDR1 and CDR2: MDHEN, SYDVKM. CDR3 sequence reads: CASSLGLSRGADTQYF. The CDR3 DNA follows: TGTGCCAGCAGTTTGGGACTAAGTCGCGGGGCAGATACGCAGTATTTT. The variable domain in full, with the rest retrieved from reference TRBV28 and TRBJ2-3, is DVKVTQSSRYLVKRTGEKVFLECVQDMDHENMFWYRQDPGLGLRLIYFSYDVKMKEKGDIPEGYSVSREKKERFSLILESASTNQTSMYLCASSLGLSRGADTQYFGPGTRLTVL.

This clonotype turned up a few times. This chain joins TRBV4-2 and TRBJ2-5; no clear D gene. The J call may be mistaken, given a closer DNA end match to TRBJ2-7. From germline, CDR1 is LGHNA and CDR2 YNFKEQ. This CDR3 region has 12 residues. CDR3 nucleotide sequence: TGTGCCAGCAGCCAAGCTGCAGGCGAGCAGTACTTC. Protein sequence: CASSQAAGEQYF.

The chain links TRBV6-5 to TRBJ1-1; no clear D gene. The CDR3 has 12 amino acids. Per the germline V gene, CDR1 is MNHEY and CDR2 is SVGAGI. Trimming shortened V by 6 bases and J by 4 bases, and 9 bases separated the two germline ends. Here the CDR3 reads CASRWRATEAFF. The CDR3 DNA sequence: TGTGCCAGCAGGTGGAGGGCCACTGAAGCTTTCTTT.

V usage is TRBV6-2 or TRBV6-3 and J usage is TRBJ2-7; 11 bases match TRBD2. The trim removed 8 bases at V and 1 base at J, leaving 7 bases unmatched. The CDR3 covers 15 residues. Germline V lookup: CDR1 MNHEY, CDR2 SVGEGT. The CDR3 coding sequence is TGTGCCAGCTGGGGGCTAGCGGGAGGTTCCTACGAGCAGTACTTC. It is translated as CASWGLAGGSYEQYF.

The V and J genes are TRBV20-1 and TRBJ2-2, with 8 bases matching TRBD1. The J segment lost 2 bases and the V segment lost 5 bases, leaving 7 bases of the junction unmatched. Germline CDR1 reads DFQATT; CDR2 reads SNEGSKA (reference sequence). This CDR3 comprises 15 residues. The CDR3 region has the DNA TGCAGTGCTCCGCGACAGGGGACAAACACCGGGGAGCTGTTTTTT. As protein: CSAPRQGTNTGELFF.

In the case of this clonotype: A read error may explain this, as a much larger clone is one base away. The V gene is TRBV7-2, the J gene TRBJ2-7; TRBD2 is a possible D gene (5 bases). Germline CDR1 reads SGHTA; CDR2 reads FQGNSA. The germline V and J ends were trimmed by 10 bases and 0 bases, with 13 bases remaining between them. The CDR3 has 13 residues. CDR3: CANSFGNSYEQYF. In DNA form, the CDR3 reads TGTGCCAACAGTTTCGGGAACTCCTACGAGCAGTACTTC.

CDR3 protein: CASRQGQNTDTQYF. DNA for the CDR3: TGTGCCAGCAGGCAGGGACAGAACACAGATACGCAGTATTTT. The chain is built from TRBV3-1 and TRBJ2-3; 7 bases match TRBD1. V shed 6 bases, J shed 2 bases, and the junction held 5 bases outside the gene matches. CDR1 and CDR2 from the germline V gene are LGHDT and YNNKEL (reference sequence). This CDR3 has 14 residues.

This clonotype was detected only a few times. The genes are TRBV6-5 and TRBJ2-6; 9 nucleotides align to TRBD2. CDR3 length: 18 residues. After removal of 0 bases from V and 2 bases from J, the junction contained 5 bases not matched to a gene. Germline V gene lookup returns CDR1 MNHEY and CDR2 SVGAGI. CDR3 sequence: CASSYSIAGGAGANVLTF. CDR3 nucleotide sequence: TGTGCCAGCAGTTACTCGATTGCGGGAGGGGCTGGGGCCAACGTCCTGACTTTC.

Concerning this clonotype itself: A much more abundant neighbour one base away suggests this may be a read error. V gene TRBV18 combines with J gene TRBJ2-7, with 9 bases aligning to TRBD1. Trimming removed 2 bases from V and 6 bases from J; junction bases left unmatched: 5. Per the germline V gene, CDR1 is KGHSH and CDR2 is LQKENI. The CDR3 loop spans 14 amino acids. The CDR3 spells CASSPGTGCSEQYF. The CDR3 DNA reads as TGTGCCAGCTCACCAGGGACAGGGTGCAGCGAGCAGTACTTC.

This clonotype was detected ten times or more. CDR3 protein: CASSFASAENIQYF. DNA for the CDR3: TGTGCCAGCAGCTTCGCTAGCGCGGAAAACATTCAGTACTTC. The chain couples TRBV7-2 to TRBJ2-4; possible D gene TRBD2, 6 bases. V lost 3 bases and J 5 bases, leaving 11 bases between the germline ends. CDR3 length: 14 amino acids. The germline V gene encodes CDR1 SGHTA and CDR2 FQGNSA.

This clonotype has only a few counts. The junction shows a germline mismatch at one end, possibly a read error. The chain employs TRBV5-1 and TRBJ2-7; D may be TRBD1 or TRBD2 (7 bases each). The CDR3 runs 14 residues. CDR1 and CDR2 (germline): SGHRS, YFSETQ. In nucleotides, the CDR3 is TGCGCCAGCAGCTTACAGGGGACTACCTACGGGCAGTACTTC. It translates to CASSLQGTTYGQYF.

The gene calls are TRBV5-1 and TRBJ2-3; D is perhaps TRBD2 (6 bases). Germline CDR1 SGHRS, CDR2 YFSETQ. The CDR3 contains 14 residues. Trimming pared 7 bases from V and 2 bases from J, leaving 14 bases between. CDR3 DNA: TGCGCCAGCCGGGACTGGGCTTCCACAGATACGCAGTATTTT. This sequence encodes CASRDWASTDTQYF. Based on the CDR3 plus reference TRBV5-1 and TRBJ2-3, the full variable domain is KAGVTQTPRYLIKTRGQQVTLSCSPISGHRSVSWYQQTPGQGLQFLFEYFSETQRNKGNFPGRFSGRQFSNSRSEMNVSTLELGDSALYLCASRDWASTDTQYFGPGTRLTVL.

V and J are TRBV30 and TRBJ2-7, with D uncertain. V lost 0 bases to trimming and J lost 4 bases, with 10 bases between them. Looked up from germline, CDR1 is GTSNPN and CDR2 is SVGIG (reference sequence). The CDR3 is 13 amino acids. CDR3 in DNA: TGTGCCTGGAGTGTAGGGAAAGGATACGAGCAGTACTTC. Residues: CAWSVGKGYEQYF.

The chain uses TRBV12-3 or TRBV12-4 and TRBJ2-6; D is undetermined. V shed 5 bases and J shed 0 bases, with 11 bases lying between them. This CDR3 comprises 16 residues. The CDR3 loop reads CASSPYAISGANVLTF. Written as DNA, the CDR3 is TGTGCCAGCAGTCCCTATGCTATCTCTGGGGCCAACGTCCTGACTTTC.

In this sample, this clonotype turned up many times. The V gene is TRBV6-1, the J gene TRBJ2-7, with D possibly TRBD1 on 6 matching bases. From germline, CDR1 is MNHNS and CDR2 SASEGT. This CDR3 has 13 residues. The V gene lost 7 bases and the J gene lost 2 bases, with 12 bases spanning the gap. CDR3 nucleotide sequence: TGTGCCAGCAACGATCAGGGGCCCTACGAGCAGTACTTC. It encodes CASNDQGPYEQYF.

The chain recombines TRBV11-2 with TRBJ1-4, with D maybe TRBD1 (5 bases). The CDR3 covers 16 residues. Germline loops: CDR1 SGHAT, CDR2 FQNNGV. Trimming stripped 5 bases from V and 5 bases from J, with 18 bases between. The CDR3 loop is CASSPFLTERNEKLFF. CDR3 in DNA: TGTGCCAGCAGCCCTTTCTTGACAGAGAGAAATGAAAAACTGTTTTTT.

The chain combines TRBV7-2 with TRBJ2-5; possibly TRBD2 for D (6 bases). Trimming stripped 3 bases from V and 5 bases from J, with 13 bases between. The CDR3 contains 14 residues. In germline, CDR1 is SGHTA, CDR2 FQGNSA. CDR3 DNA: TGTGCCAGCAGCTTGTGGACTATGCGGGAGACCCAGTACTTC. Its translation: CASSLWTMRETQYF.

V gene TRBV4-1 combines with J gene TRBJ2-6; D gene unclear. There are 16 residues in the CDR3. The germline V gene has CDR1 MGHRA and CDR2 YSYEKL. With 2 bases removed from V and 0 bases from J, the gap between germline ends came to 8 bases. CDR3 bases: TGCGCCAGCAGCCAACAAACCAGCTCTGGGGCCAACGTCCTGACTTTC. Translated, it gives CASSQQTSSGANVLTF.

This clonotype occurred a few times. This chain links TRBV12-3 or TRBV12-4 with TRBJ2-3; D is possibly TRBD1 (6 bases). Deletions cut 2 bases from V and 4 bases from J, with 10 bases between. This CDR3 contains 14 residues. The CDR3 region is CASSLSQGPDTQYF. The CDR3 DNA reads as TGTGCCAGCAGTTTATCACAGGGACCAGATACGCAGTATTTT.

About this clonotype: An end of the junction does not agree with germline; a read error may underlie this. The chain recombines TRBV3-1 with TRBJ2-7; weak D call: TRBD2 (5 bases). CDR1 and CDR2 (germline): LGHDT, YNNKEL (reference sequence). This CDR3 spans 13 amino acids. As DNA, the CDR3 is TGTGCCCGCAGCCTCGGGGACTCCTACGAGCAGTACTTC. Translating it yields CARSLGDSYEQYF.

The rearrangement links TRBV6-2 or TRBV6-3 to TRBJ1-5; 10 bases fit TRBD1. The CDR3 extends over 16 amino acids. Germline V gene lookup returns CDR1 MNHEY and CDR2 SVGEGT. V shed 10 bases and J 11 bases; nucleotides not matched to a gene: 20. This CDR3 is CATKTQRTGGYGTQHF. The CDR3 nucleotides read TGTGCCACCAAAACCCAGAGGACAGGGGGGTATGGAACCCAGCATTTT.

In its sample, this clonotype was seen many times. This chain connects TRBV28 to TRBJ2-5; D unclear. Deletions cut 2 bases from V and 1 base from J, with 8 bases between. CDR1 is MDHEN, CDR2 SYDVKM, per germline. The CDR3 consists of 14 residues. The CDR3 spells CASSLQDVQETQYF. The CDR3, as DNA: TGTGCCAGCAGTTTACAGGACGTCCAAGAGACCCAGTACTTC.

This clonotype was seen many times. The V call is TRBV5-1, the J call TRBJ2-5, with 8 bases matching TRBD1. V shed 3 bases, J shed 9 bases, and the junction held 10 bases outside the gene matches. The CDR3 sequence is 14 residues long. Germline lookup yields CDR1 SGHRS and CDR2 YFSETQ. CDR3: CASSSRTGQTAQYF. The DNA for the CDR3 is TGCGCCAGCAGCTCCCGGACAGGGCAAACGGCCCAGTACTTC.

This clonotype occurred many times. The chain recombines TRBV7-9 with TRBJ2-1; tentative D call: TRBD2 (7 bases). Trimming removed 5 bases from V and 0 bases from J, with 11 bases in between. The germline V gene encodes CDR1 SEHNR and CDR2 FQNEAQ (reference sequence). This CDR3 has 15 residues. CDR3 nucleotides: TGTGCCAGCAGCAAGGGGGGGAGCTCCTACAATGAGCAGTTCTTC. Translating gives CASSKGGSSYNEQFF. Drawing the rest from reference TRBV7-9 and TRBJ2-1, the complete variable domain is DTGVSQNPRHKITKRGQNVTFRCDPISEHNRLYWYRQTLGQGPEFLTYFQNEAQLEKSRLLSDRFSAERPKGSFSTLEIQRTEQGDSAMYLCASSKGGSSYNEQFFGPGTRLTVL.

This clonotype was observed many times. The chain has TRBV20-1 and TRBJ2-4; D unclear. Germline loops: CDR1 DFQATT, CDR2 SNEGSKA (reference sequence). V lost 2 bases and J lost 3, with 5 bases in between. This CDR3 is 12 amino acids long. The CDR3, as DNA: TGCAGTGCTAGATCTGTCAAAAACATTCAGTACTTC. Its protein is CSARSVKNIQYF.

J is TRBJ2-2 and V is TRBV12-3 or TRBV12-4, with D tentatively TRBD2 (6 bases). There are 15 residues in the CDR3. With 9 bases removed from V and 2 bases from J, the gap between germline ends came to 16 bases. CDR3 nucleotides: TGTGCCAGTTCCCTTAGGAGGGCTAACACCGGGGAGCTGTTTTTT. As protein: CASSLRRANTGELFF.

The J gene is TRBJ1-2, the V gene TRBV29-1, with 7 bases matching TRBD1. The CDR3 extends over 17 amino acids. V was clipped by 3 bases and J by 1 base; unmatched bases: 14. Germline V gives CDR1 SQVTM, CDR2 ANQGSEA. CDR3 coding DNA: TGCAGCGTTGAGGGACAGTTGCGAGCGGGAATTAACTATGGCTACACCTTC. Protein sequence: CSVEGQLRAGINYGYTF.